This note documents a single T cell receptor beta chain sequence. Its target antigen remains unknown. Base quality data are lacking; no much larger clone is found one base away. This sample is part of a study of T-cell reconstitution after alpha-beta-depleted transplantation in children (dated by TCRdb to the mid-2010s). Notes on the research overall: T-cell immune reconstitution after TCRalphabeta/CD19-depleted allogeneic hematopoietic cell transplantation in children was quantitatively tracked in the study by means of TCR repertoire profiling.

The treatment or condition tag for this specimen amounts to: allogeneic hematopoietic cell transplantation with graft depleted of TCRalphabeta T cells and CD19 B cells. The transplant recipients were children given TCRalphabeta/CD19-depleted allogeneic hematopoietic cell grafts. Summary of the overall study and its limitations: In some patients, the high TCRbeta diversity seen at day 60 was put down to recipient T cells and intrathymic progenitors that had survived conditioning. Over subsequent months, a decline in hyperexpanded clone frequencies was noted, and after one year, T-cell counts and TCRbeta diversity were mostly ascribed to newly produced T cells. The apparently early alphabetaT-cell count recovery about two months after transplant was reportedly dependent on only several hundred rapidly expanded clones derived from non-depleted graft cells.

The library came from PCR. The data were produced on an Illumina HiSeq 2500. Molecular barcoding was employed in the preparation of TCR libraries, with unique molecular identifiers being used to normalize TCRbeta repertoire quantification. TCRdb itself trimmed the public reads at Q25 with fastp, ran MiXCR and retained productive beta chains. Rows matching on CDR3 protein sequence are summarized as one entry with the most common DNA and genes. This sample lists under 450,000 distinct CDR3 sequences; under 20% were detected once. The ten largest clones represent around 28% of the sample. Sequences SGDLS (CDR1) and YYNGEE (CDR2) are obtained from the germline V gene. V trim: 4 bases; J trim: 5 bases; unmatched bases: 6. From the cysteine through the phenylalanine, the CDR3 covers 15 amino acids. The sequence is cut down to CDR3 DNA, 45 bases in frame from base 1.

This TCR derives from a boy under two years old who had a stem cell transplant for Wiskott-Aldrich syndrome, so the T cells may come from the graft donor. This sample comprised PBMCs, mostly from graft donor cells, obtained 360 days after TCRalphabeta/CD19-depleted stem cell transplant. The chain was built from TRBV9 and TRBJ2-1; 10 central bases correspond to TRBD2. The CDR3 protein: CASSYGLAVHNEQFF. The sequence in DNA is TGTGCCAGCAGCTATGGACTAGCGGTTCACAATGAGCAGTTCTTC.